This section outlines one T cell receptor beta chain sequence together with its context. Its antigen is as yet unknown. Germline V gene lookup returns CDR1 SGHKS and CDR2 YYEKEE (reference sequence). Trimming took off 0 bases at V and 0 bases at J, with 9 bases between the two ends. This CDR3 is 15 amino acids long. Patients were excluded for autoimmune disease history or systemic immunosuppression. This record belongs to a study of OX40 agonist ivuxolimab in advanced cancers. At the level of the study: Dose-escalation cases comprised hepatocellular carcinoma, melanoma, renal cell or head and neck cancer. Whole-study findings and limits: A proportion of nonresponders additionally exhibited low normalized T-cell clonal expansion.

Using immunoSEQ multiplex PCR, the repertoire was profiled, and TCRdb retains in-frame clones only, with some absent. This table holds almost 90,000 clones, roughly 91% found once. V and J are TRBV5-5 and TRBJ1-1, with D perhaps TRBD1 (6 bases). Sequenced here: CD4+ or CD8+ T cells sorted from blood, sampled in a trial of the OX40 agonist ivuxolimab. The clonotype was recovered from an adult with an advanced solid tumor such as melanoma, head and neck, liver or kidney cancer. The CDR3 nucleotides read TGTGCCAGCAGCTTGGTCGGGACATTGAACACTGAAGCTTTCTTT. Translating it yields CASSLVGTLNTEAFF.